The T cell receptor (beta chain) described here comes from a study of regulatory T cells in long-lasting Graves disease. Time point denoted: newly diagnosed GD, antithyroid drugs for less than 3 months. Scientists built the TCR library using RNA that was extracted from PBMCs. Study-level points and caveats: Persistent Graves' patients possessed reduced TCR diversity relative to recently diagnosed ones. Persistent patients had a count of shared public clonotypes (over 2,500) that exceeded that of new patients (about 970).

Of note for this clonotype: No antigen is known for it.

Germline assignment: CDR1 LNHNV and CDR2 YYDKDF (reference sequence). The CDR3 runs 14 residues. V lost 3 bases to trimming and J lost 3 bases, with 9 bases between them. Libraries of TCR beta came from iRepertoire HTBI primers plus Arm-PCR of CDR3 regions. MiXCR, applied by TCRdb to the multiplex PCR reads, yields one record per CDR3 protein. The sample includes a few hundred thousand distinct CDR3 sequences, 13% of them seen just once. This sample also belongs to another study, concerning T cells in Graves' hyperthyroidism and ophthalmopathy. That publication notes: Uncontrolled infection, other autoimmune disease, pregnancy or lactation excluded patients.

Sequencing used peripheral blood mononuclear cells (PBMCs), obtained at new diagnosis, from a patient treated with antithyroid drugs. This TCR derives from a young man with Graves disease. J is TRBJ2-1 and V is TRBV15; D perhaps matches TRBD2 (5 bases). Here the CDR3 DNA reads TGTGCCACCAGCAGGGCGACTATCTACAATGAGCAGTTCTTC. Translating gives CATSRATIYNEQFF.